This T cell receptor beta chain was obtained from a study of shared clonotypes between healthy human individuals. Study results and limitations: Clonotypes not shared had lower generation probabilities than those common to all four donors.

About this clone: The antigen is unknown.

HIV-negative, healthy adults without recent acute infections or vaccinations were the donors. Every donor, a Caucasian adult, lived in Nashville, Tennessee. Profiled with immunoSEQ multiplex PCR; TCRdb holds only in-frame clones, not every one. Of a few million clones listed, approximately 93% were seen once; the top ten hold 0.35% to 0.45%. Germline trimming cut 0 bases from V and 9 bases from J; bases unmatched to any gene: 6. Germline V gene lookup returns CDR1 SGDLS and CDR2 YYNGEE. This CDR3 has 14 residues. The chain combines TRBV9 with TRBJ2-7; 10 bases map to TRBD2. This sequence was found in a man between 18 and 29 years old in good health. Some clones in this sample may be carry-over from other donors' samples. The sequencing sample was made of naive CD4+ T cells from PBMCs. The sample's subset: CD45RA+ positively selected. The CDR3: CASSVGLAGEGQYF. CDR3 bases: TGTGCCAGCAGCGTAGGACTAGCGGGCGAGGGGCAGTACTTC.